These 31 T cell receptor beta chains share one sample of origin, sequenced in a study of Tregs in tolerant kidney transplant recipients. Libraries were prepared by immunoSEQ multiplex PCR; TCRdb keeps only in-frame clonotypes and omits some of them. The sample's table shows 48,000 or so clones. The sequences come from CD4+ T cells from blood, collected before the transplant. Receptor source: a human donor who received a combined kidney and bone marrow transplant.

Concerning this clone itself: The observed sequence ends 3 residues before the CDR3 terminus, with the missing tail filled in from the germline J gene. The genes are TRBV20-1 and TRBJ2-5; 9 positions match TRBD2. CDR1 and CDR2 from the germline V gene are DFQATT and SNEGSKA (reference sequence). The CDR3 loop spans 15 amino acids. Germline trimming cut 3 bases from V and 5 bases from J; bases unmatched to any gene: 10. Here the CDR3 reads CSARQPGLAYETQYF. Partial CDR3 DNA: TGCAGTGCTAGGCAACCGGGACTAGCATACGAGACC.

For this clone: The CDR3 goes on 3 residues after the read ends, and that part is filled in from the germline J gene. The chain is built from TRBV19 and TRBJ2-1; D is ambiguous. CDR1 LNHDA and CDR2 SQIVND come from the germline V gene (reference sequence). Trimming left V 3 bases short and J 7 bases short, with 10 bases between. CDR3 length equals 13 residues. CDR3 region: CASSIPPRNEQFF. The DNA read from the CDR3 is TGTGCCAGTAGTATCCCCCCGCGGAATGAG.

With respect to this clone: The CDR3 end is not reached by the read, which stops 3 residues before it; the germline J gene fills it in. The V call is TRBV29-1, the J call TRBJ2-1; 7 bases line up with TRBD1. Trimming took 8 bases from V and 0 from J; bases not matched to a gene: 1. Germline CDR1 SQVTM, CDR2 ANQGSEA. This CDR3 region has 12 residues. The DNA read from the CDR3 is TGCAGCACAGGGGACTCCTACAATGAG. This sequence encodes CSTGDSYNE. The whole CDR3 sequence reads CSTGDSYNEQFF.

About this clone itself: The CDR3 end is not reached by the read, which stops 3 residues before it; the germline J gene fills it in. This chain connects TRBV5-1 to TRBJ2-7; the match to TRBD2 covers 7 bases. J gave up 1 base and V 7 bases, and 2 bases lay outside the gene matches. Germline CDR1 is SGHRS and CDR2 is YFSETQ. The CDR3 runs to 12 residues. The sequenced part of the CDR3 DNA is TGCGCCAGCCACGGGGGGTCCTACGAG. Amino acids: CASHGGSYE. The CDR3 in full is CASHGGSYEQYF. Together with reference TRBV5-1 and TRBJ2-7, the CDR3 gives the full variable domain: KAGVTQTPRYLIKTRGQQVTLSCSPISGHRSVSWYQQTPGQGLQFLFEYFSETQRNKGNFPGRFSGRQFSNSRSEMNVSTLELGDSALYLCASHGGSYEQYFGPGTRLTVT.

Incomplete CDR3 DNA: TGTGCCAGCAGAGAAGGACAGGGAGGAAACACC. Amino acid sequence: CASREGQGGNT. The whole CDR3 region reads CASREGQGGNTIYF. The genes are TRBV19 and TRBJ1-3, with 8 bases aligning to TRBD1. The read falls 3 residues short of the CDR3 end, and the missing part is taken from the germline J gene. Germline V lookup: CDR1 LNHDA, CDR2 SQIVND (reference sequence). This CDR3 has 14 amino acids. V lost 9 bases and J lost 4; bases outside the gene matches: 8. Using reference TRBV19 and TRBJ1-3 for the parts outside the CDR3, the full variable domain is DGGITQSPKYLFRKEGQNVTLSCEQNLNHDAMYWYRQDPGQGLRLIYYSQIVNDFQKGDIAEGYSVSREKKESFPLTVTSAQKNPTAFYLCASREGQGGNTIYFGEGSWLTVV.

With regard to this clone: With the read ending 3 residues before the CDR3 end, the germline J gene is used to fill in that end. The chain uses TRBV19 and TRBJ2-7; 7 bases map to TRBD1. The ends lost 5 bases at V and 2 bases at J; junction bases unmatched: 6. The germline V gene has CDR1 LNHDA and CDR2 SQIVND (reference sequence). This CDR3 contains 14 residues. CDR3 DNA (partial): TGTGCCAGTAGTCCGGGACAGCAAGCCTACGAG. Protein sequence: CASSPGQQAYE. The full CDR3 reads CASSPGQQAYEQYF.

The CDR3 spells CASSLDSLYEQYF. The CDR3 bases that were read are TGTGCCAGCAGCTTAGACAGCCTATACGAG. The genes are TRBV5-4 and TRBJ2-7, with D maybe TRBD1 (5 bases). The CDR3 end is not reached by the read, which stops 3 residues before it; the germline J gene fills it in. Germline values: CDR1 SGHNT, CDR2 YYREEE (reference sequence). Trimming stripped 2 bases from V and 4 bases from J, with 10 bases between. The CDR3 covers 13 residues. Drawing the rest from reference TRBV5-4 and TRBJ2-7, the complete variable domain is ETGVTQSPTHLIKTRGQQVTLRCSSQSGHNTVSWYQQALGQGPQFIFQYYREEENGRGNFPPRFSGLQFPNYSSELNVNALELDDSALYLCASSLDSLYEQYFGPGTRLTVT.

Note on this clone: The CDR3 goes on 3 residues after the read ends, and that part is filled in from the germline J gene. The gene calls are TRBV7-8 and TRBJ1-5, with a weak D call TRBD1 (5 bases). CDR1 and CDR2 (germline): SGHVS, FQNEAQ. V was pared by 4 bases and J by 4 bases, with 14 bases between. This CDR3 spans 15 amino acids. CDR3 DNA (partial): TGTGCCAGCAGCTCCCAGGGAACGGGAAATCAGCCC. This encodes CASSSQGTGNQP. The CDR3 in its entirety is CASSSQGTGNQPQHF.

As concerns this clone: The read is 3 residues too short to cover the CDR3 end, so that end is filled in from the germline J gene. This chain uses TRBV11-1 with TRBJ2-3; 9 nucleotides match TRBD2. The CDR3 has 14 residues. The ends lost 5 bases at V and 0 bases at J; junction bases unmatched: 0. The germline gives CDR1 SGHAT, CDR2 FQDESV (reference sequence). The chain's CDR3 is CASSTSGSTDTQYF. The DNA read from the CDR3 is TGTGCCAGCAGCACTAGCGGGAGCACAGATACG.

About this clone itself: The CDR3 extends 3 residues past the end of the read, so its final part is completed from the germline J gene. The gene calls are TRBV23-1 and TRBJ2-7; D possibly corresponds to TRBD2 (5 bases). TRBV23-1 is placed among ORFs of uncertain function. Trimming left V 7 bases short and J 6 bases short, with 25 bases between. The CDR3 is 16 amino acids. CDR3 DNA (partial): TGCGCCAGCACCCTTCTAAAGCTAGCTCACTCCCTCGAG. Translation gives CASTLLKLAHSLE. The complete CDR3 protein is CASTLLKLAHSLEQYF.

In the case of this clone: The read falls 3 residues short of the CDR3 end, and the missing part is taken from the germline J gene. The V gene is TRBV13, the J gene TRBJ1-6; 8 bases fit TRBD1. This CDR3 has 18 amino acids. Germline V gene sequence: CDR1 PRHDT, CDR2 FYEKMQ (reference sequence). V lost 5 bases, J lost 6 bases, and 15 bases stayed unmatched. The CDR3 here is CASSEFLQGALSNSPLHF. The covered CDR3 bases are TGTGCCAGCAGCGAATTCCTCCAGGGGGCACTTTCTAATTCACCC.

Comments on this clone: The sequenced fragment ends 3 residues before the CDR3 boundary, so the rest is inferred from the germline J gene. This chain links TRBV2 with TRBJ2-6; tentative D call: TRBD1 (6 bases). There are 16 residues in the CDR3. Germline CDR1 and CDR2: SNHLY and FYNNEI. V lost 7 bases and J 1 base, leaving 14 bases between the germline ends. The CDR3 loop reads CASKIWQGSGANVLTF. The covered CDR3 bases are TGTGCCAGCAAAATCTGGCAGGGGTCTGGGGCCAACGTC.

About this clone itself: The sequenced fragment ends 3 residues before the CDR3 boundary, so the rest is inferred from the germline J gene. The rearrangement links TRBV6-1 to TRBJ1-2; no clear D. The V gene's germline CDR1 is MNHNS and CDR2 SASEGT. The CDR3 sequence is 13 residues long. V lost 1 base, J lost 5 bases, and 8 bases lay in between. The CDR3 loop reads CASSEGPRYGYTF. Partial CDR3 DNA: TGTGCCAGCAGTGAAGGACCCAGGTATGGC.

As concerns this clone: The read comes to an end 3 residues before the CDR3 does, leaving the germline J gene to fill in the end. The same CDR3 arises from other DNA sequences in this sample as well. The V gene is TRBV5-1, the J gene TRBJ2-5, with D possibly matching TRBD1 (6 bases). The CDR3 runs 13 residues. The V end was cut by 5 bases, the J end by 5 bases, with 13 bases between. Per germline, CDR1 SGHRS and CDR2 YFSETQ. CDR3 DNA, as far as it was read: TGCGCCAGCAGTCCGGGGCAGGGGGAGACC. Protein product: CASSPGQGET. The entire CDR3 protein reads CASSPGQGETQYF.

CDR3 DNA, as far as it was read: TGTGCCTGGACCGGGGACAGTGGGTCTTCGAGTCCC. It encodes CAWTGDSGSSSP. The full CDR3 protein reads CAWTGDSGSSSPLHF. This sequence joins TRBV30 and TRBJ1-6, with 7 nucleotides matching TRBD1. The CDR3 is cut off 3 residues early in the read; its end comes from the germline J gene. The CDR3 length is 15 residues. Germline V CDR1 and CDR2: GTSNPN, SVGIG (reference sequence).

In the case of this clone: The read terminates 3 residues ahead of where the CDR3 ends, so the germline J gene completes it. The chain has TRBV5-1 and TRBJ2-1; 9 nucleotides match TRBD2. The germline CDR1 and CDR2 sequences are SGHRS and YFSETQ. V lost 0 bases to trimming and J lost 6 bases; unmatched junction nucleotides: 4. The CDR3 sequence is 15 residues long. The DNA read from the CDR3 is TGCGCCAGCAGCTTGGGCGGGAGGGCCACCAATGAG. This codes for CASSLGGRATNE. The whole CDR3 protein is CASSLGGRATNEQFF.

Concerning this clone itself: From the germline J gene comes the end of the CDR3, since the read stops 3 residues before it. The rearrangement uses TRBV19 and TRBJ2-1; D possibly corresponds to TRBD1 (6 bases). Germline V CDR1 and CDR2: LNHDA, SQIVND (reference sequence). Trimming left V 7 bases short and J 8 bases short, with 12 bases between. There are 12 residues in the CDR3. The CDR3 reads CASNRERDEQFF. Partial CDR3 DNA: TGTGCCAGTAACAGGGAAAGGGATGAG.

Comment on this clone: The read falls 3 residues short of the CDR3 end, and the missing part is taken from the germline J gene. The V call is TRBV5-1, the J call TRBJ2-3; 7 nucleotides match TRBD1. Germline lookup yields CDR1 SGHRS and CDR2 YFSETQ. The CDR3 has 14 amino acids. V lost 6 bases and J lost 1; bases outside the gene matches: 5. The CDR3 DNA, read in part, is TGCGCCAGCACCTTTACAGGGGGCACAGATACG. Protein: CASTFTGGTDT. In full, the CDR3 reads CASTFTGGTDTQYF.

As for this clone: The CDR3 extends 3 residues past the end of the read, so its final part is completed from the germline J gene. This chain joins TRBV7-3 and TRBJ2-6; D perhaps matches TRBD2 (6 bases). With 5 bases removed from V and 4 bases from J, the gap between germline ends came to 15 bases. Germline V gene lookup returns CDR1 SGHTA and CDR2 FQGTGA. The CDR3 loop spans 16 amino acids. The sequenced CDR3 bases are TGTGCCAGCAGCCGGGACCGCCGGGGGGGGGCCAACGTC. Protein: CASSRDRRGGANV. The whole CDR3 reads CASSRDRRGGANVLTF.

On this clone itself: Read sequence stops 3 residues before the CDR3 end, and the germline J gene provides the missing end. The chain carries TRBV6-1 and TRBJ1-1, with D possibly being TRBD1 (5 bases). The CDR3 consists of 14 residues. CDR1 is MNHNS, CDR2 SASEGT, per germline. V dropped 3 bases and J dropped 1 base, with 9 bases sitting between them. The CDR3 loop is CASSDGRGNTEAFF. The CDR3 bases that were read are TGTGCCAGCAGTGACGGGAGGGGGAACACTGAA.

Points on this clone: From the germline J gene comes the end of the CDR3, since the read stops 3 residues before it. The chain has TRBV7-9 and TRBJ1-1; 7 nucleotides align to TRBD1. This CDR3 region has 13 residues. J lost 7 bases, V lost 5 bases, and 7 bases had no gene match. Germline V gene sequence: CDR1 SEHNR, CDR2 FQNEAQ (reference sequence). The sequenced CDR3 bases are TGTGCCAGCAGCGAGGGACAGTCAAGTGAA. Its protein product is CASSEGQSSE. The full-length CDR3 reads as CASSEGQSSEAFF.

Worth noting for this clone: The sequenced fragment ends 3 residues before the CDR3 boundary, so the rest is inferred from the germline J gene. The genes are TRBV7-3 and TRBJ2-5; 11 bases agree with TRBD1. Trimming cost V 3 bases and J 7 bases; bases outside gene matches: 4. Germline V gene lookup returns CDR1 SGHTA and CDR2 FQGTGA. The CDR3 loop spans 14 amino acids. CDR3 residues: CASSLIGQGATQYF. The CDR3 DNA, read in part, is TGTGCCAGCAGCTTGATTGGACAGGGGGCGACC.

CDR3 bases read: TGTGCCAGCAGCCCTAGAGGGGCCGTAAGCAATCAGCCC. Its protein product is CASSPRGAVSNQP. In full, the CDR3 reads CASSPRGAVSNQPQHF. The chain links TRBV7-6 to TRBJ1-5; a possible D gene is TRBD1 (5 bases). The missing CDR3 end, 3 residues past where the read stops, is filled in from the germline J gene. The CDR3 sequence is 16 residues long. V lost 5 bases, J lost 1 base, and 15 bases lay in between. Per the germline V gene, CDR1 is SGHVS and CDR2 is FNYEAQ.

In regard to this clone: From the germline J gene comes the end of the CDR3, since the read stops 3 residues before it. The genes are TRBV5-1 and TRBJ1-5, with D possibly being TRBD1 (6 bases). Germline-derived CDR1 and CDR2 are SGHRS and YFSETQ. Trimming stripped 4 bases from V and 4 bases from J, with 12 bases between. CDR3 length: 14 residues. The CDR3: CASSPTGFNQPQHF. The CDR3 bases that were read are TGCGCCAGCAGCCCTACAGGGTTTAATCAGCCC.

For this clone: Sequencing ends 3 residues short of the CDR3 end; the germline J gene provides the rest. The chain couples TRBV5-1 to TRBJ2-3; 11 bases match TRBD2. Germline V lookup: CDR1 SGHRS, CDR2 YFSETQ. The V and J ends lost 4 bases and 4 bases, in that order; junction bases with no gene match: 2. This CDR3 has 14 residues. CDR3 DNA (partial): TGCGCCAGCAGCAGACTAGCGGGGCCAGATACG. This translates into CASSRLAGPDT. The entire CDR3 is CASSRLAGPDTQYF.

Concerning this clone itself: Coverage ceases 3 residues before the CDR3 finishes, and the germline J gene fills in the end. The V and J genes are TRBV10-1 and TRBJ2-1, with TRBD2 matching over 9 bases. The CDR3 spans 16 residues. After removal of 3 bases from V and 5 bases from J, the junction contained 8 bases not matched to a gene. CDR1 is WNHNN and CDR2 is SYGVQD in the germline V gene (reference sequence). The CDR3 protein is CASSDPGLASHNEQFF. The sequenced part of the CDR3 DNA is TGCGCCAGCAGTGACCCGGGACTAGCATCCCACAATGAG.

Concerning this clone: The read is 3 residues too short to cover the CDR3 end, so that end is filled in from the germline J gene. The chain joins TRBV2 to TRBJ2-7; possibly TRBD1 for D (6 bases). V gave up 4 bases and J gave up 4 bases, with 14 bases separating them. From germline, CDR1 is SNHLY and CDR2 FYNNEI. The CDR3 consists of 14 residues. CDR3 in amino acids: CASSALGARYEQYF. The sequenced part of the CDR3 DNA is TGTGCCAGCAGTGCTTTGGGGGCGCGGTACGAG.

As regards this clone: The read comes to an end 3 residues before the CDR3 does, leaving the germline J gene to fill in the end. The chain couples TRBV2 to TRBJ2-7, with D tentatively TRBD2 (5 bases). V shed 5 bases and J shed 1 base, with 15 bases lying between them. Germline V gene lookup returns CDR1 SNHLY and CDR2 FYNNEI. This CDR3 is built from 15 residues. The CDR3 protein is CASSLGEPGSYEQYF. The sequenced part of the CDR3 DNA is TGTGCCAGCAGTCTCGGGGAGCCGGGGTCCTACGAG.

About this clone: Read coverage stops 3 residues before the CDR3 terminus; the germline J gene supplies the remainder. This chain uses TRBV5-1 with TRBJ2-1, with D unclear. CDR1 and CDR2 (germline): SGHRS, YFSETQ. The CDR3 sequence is 14 residues long. The V gene lost 4 bases and the J gene lost 9 bases, with 17 bases spanning the gap. CDR3 DNA (partial): TGCGCCAGCAGCCCAACGTCGGGTTCGGTTGAG. Protein: CASSPTSGSVE. The whole CDR3 sequence reads CASSPTSGSVEQFF.

Of note for this clone: The read halts 3 residues ahead of the CDR3 end, with the missing end drawn from the germline J gene. V and J are TRBV18 and TRBJ2-7; tentatively, D is TRBD2 (6 bases). The germline V gene has CDR1 KGHSH and CDR2 LQKENI. This CDR3 is 17 amino acids long. Trimming removed 0 bases at V and 1 base at J, with 16 bases between. CDR3 bases read: TGTGCCAGCTCACCACCGGGGGGTTTTGCTGTTTCCTACGAG. Translated, it gives CASSPPGGFAVSYE. In full, the CDR3 is CASSPPGGFAVSYEQYF.

Comment on this clone: The CDR3 end is not reached by the read, which stops 3 residues before it; the germline J gene fills it in. V usage is TRBV2 and J usage is TRBJ2-5; D is perhaps TRBD2 (6 bases). CDR3 size: 13 residues. CDR1 and CDR2 (germline): SNHLY, FYNNEI. The V end lost 8 bases, the J end lost 2 bases, and 12 bases lay between the germline ends. CDR3 DNA (partial): TGTGCCAGCGGGGGGACGGATCAAGAGACC. The encoded protein is CASGGTDQET. The entire CDR3 is CASGGTDQETQYF.